This T cell receptor (beta chain) was profiled in a study of cytomegalovirus exposure and HLA in healthy donors. Study findings and constraints: Among TCR beta chains, those listed as cytomegalovirus-associated numbered over 150. About 87% or about 30% of the time was how often most TCR beta V segments were productive, according to an earlier analysis. Later analysis suggested most CMV-associated TCR beta chains were HLA-restricted.

PCR primers comprised 60 Vbeta and 13 Jbeta primers. Using immunoSEQ multiplex PCR, the repertoire was profiled, and TCRdb retains in-frame clones only, with some absent. The sample comprises nearly 200,000 clones, over 70% of which are singletons, and over 1% rests with the top ten. This clone has just one count. Its cognate antigen is unknown. CDR3 length: 17 residues. V was pared by 5 bases and J by 2 bases, with 22 bases between. Germline V gives CDR1 SGHVS, CDR2 FQNEAQ. The sequencing sample was made of PBMCs. The receptor was derived from a man aged 30 to 45 in good health and CMV-seronegative. The gene calls are TRBV7-8 and TRBJ2-7, with D possibly TRBD1 on 6 matching bases. The CDR3 DNA reads as TGTGCCAGCAGCCCCCGTGTTGGGGGCGGAACGACCTACGAGCAGTACTTC. This encodes CASSPRVGGGTTYEQYF.